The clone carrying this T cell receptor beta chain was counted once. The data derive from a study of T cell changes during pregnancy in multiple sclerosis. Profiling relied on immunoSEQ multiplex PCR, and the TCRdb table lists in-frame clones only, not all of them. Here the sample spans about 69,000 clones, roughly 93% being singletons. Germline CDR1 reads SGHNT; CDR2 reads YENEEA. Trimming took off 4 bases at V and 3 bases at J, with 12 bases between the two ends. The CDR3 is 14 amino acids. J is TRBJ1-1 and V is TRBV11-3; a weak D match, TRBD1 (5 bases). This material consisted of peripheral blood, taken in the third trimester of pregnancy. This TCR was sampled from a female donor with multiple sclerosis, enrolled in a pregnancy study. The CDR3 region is CASSSAGSDTEAFF. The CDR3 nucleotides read TGTGCCAGCAGCTCGGCAGGGTCGGACACTGAAGCTTTCTTT.